The entry that follows covers one TCR beta chain sequence. No antigen is known for it. These data are taken from a study of shared clonotypes between healthy human individuals. Profiled with immunoSEQ multiplex PCR; TCRdb holds only in-frame clones, not every one. The profile covers 850,000 to 1,200,000 clones, with about 76% appearing a single time and approximately 1.5% taken by the ten largest. The germline CDR1 and CDR2 sequences are SGHRS and YFSETQ. Unmatched junction bases numbered 5, after V lost 4 bases and J lost 7 bases. The CDR3 consists of 14 residues. General study findings and limits: Researchers found naive subsets generally carried larger estimated richness than memory subsets. Some naive CD4 clonotypes, about 5%, turned up in common across several donors.

A CD45RA+ naive subset and a CD45RA-negative memory subset were split from CD4+ cells. The rearrangement uses TRBV5-1 and TRBJ2-4; 10 positions match TRBD1. This sequence originates from a man between 18 and 29 years old in good health. Sequences were obtained from memory CD4+ T cells sorted from blood. This sample's subset: CD45RA-negative fraction. The CDR3 DNA is TGCGCCAGCAGCCTGACAGGGGGCGGCAACATTCAGTACTTC. Protein: CASSLTGGGNIQYF.